One and the same sample provided the 9 T cell receptor beta chains below, sequenced in a study of blood T cell repertoires in COVID-19. Sequencing was performed with immunoSEQ multiplex PCR; in TCRdb, only in-frame clones are kept and a portion is missing. The table lists some 210,000 clones, roughly 90% of them singletons. The sequenced material came from peripheral blood. The receptors were gathered from a man in his sixties who had recovered from COVID-19.

The rearrangement joins TRBV20-1 to TRBJ2-7; 15 bases align to TRBD2. CDR1 and CDR2 (germline): DFQATT, SNEGSKA (reference sequence). This CDR3 is built from 15 residues. V lost 3 bases, J lost 5 bases, and 5 bases stayed unmatched. CDR3 sequence reads: CSASGLAGGPHEQYF. In DNA form, the CDR3 reads TGCAGTGCTAGTGGACTAGCGGGAGGGCCCCACGAGCAGTACTTC.

The chain is built from TRBV7-2 and TRBJ2-2; TRBD2 is a possible D gene (6 bases). Per the germline V gene, CDR1 is SGHTA and CDR2 is FQGNSA. V lost 6 bases and J lost 4, with 15 bases in between. This CDR3 contains 15 residues. The CDR3 DNA reads as TGTGCCAGCAGTACCGGTCTGGGGGGCACCGGGGAGCTGTTTTTT. Translating gives CASSTGLGGTGELFF. The full variable domain, in which reference TRBV7-2 and TRBJ2-2 provide the parts outside the CDR3, is GAGVSQSPSNKVTEKGKDVELRCDPISGHTALYWYRQSLGQGLEFLIYFQGNSAPDKSGLPSDRFSAERTGGSVSTLTIQRTQQEDSAVYLCASSTGLGGTGELFFGEGSRLTVL.

The CDR3 loop is CASSFERNTGELFF. CDR3 DNA: TGTGCCAGCAGTTTCGAGCGGAACACCGGGGAGCTGTTTTTT. The genes are TRBV6-5 and TRBJ2-2; no firm D call. Germline V CDR1 and CDR2: MNHEY, SVGAGI. V dropped 4 bases and J dropped 1 base, with 7 bases sitting between them. The CDR3 contains 14 residues.

The chain is built from TRBV3-1 (or the pseudogene TRBV3-2) and TRBJ1-5, with 7 bases lining up with TRBD1. V gave up 2 bases and J gave up 6 bases; unmatched junction bases: 4. This CDR3 has 14 residues. Germline CDR1 is LGHDT and CDR2 is YNNKEL (reference sequence). CDR3 sequence reads: CASSQLDRVQPQHF. In DNA form, the CDR3 reads TGTGCCAGCAGCCAACTTGACAGGGTTCAGCCCCAGCATTTT.

For the CDR3, the DNA is TGTGCCAGCGGGCGGCGGGGGGTTTACAATGAGCAGTTCTTC. Its protein product is CASGRRGVYNEQFF. The chain has TRBV2 and TRBJ2-1; TRBD2 agrees at 8 bases. The CDR3 consists of 14 residues. Germline V lookup: CDR1 SNHLY, CDR2 FYNNEI. Trimming cost V 8 bases and J 4 bases; bases outside gene matches: 7.

The rearrangement uses TRBV4-2 and TRBJ1-2, with unresolved D. From germline, CDR1 is LGHNA and CDR2 YNFKEQ. V was pared by 0 bases and J by 4 bases, with 9 bases between. CDR3 length equals 14 residues. CDR3 nucleotide sequence: TGTGCCAGCAGCCAAGATCTCCGGGGCTATGGCTACACCTTC. Translating it yields CASSQDLRGYGYTF.

The gene calls are TRBV6-2 or TRBV6-3 and TRBJ1-1; the D is unclear. The germline V gene encodes CDR1 MNHEY and CDR2 SVGEGT. Trimming left V 5 bases short and J 2 bases short, with 12 bases between. The CDR3 extends over 14 amino acids. The DNA for the CDR3 is TGTGCCAGCAGTCAAATAGCGTTAAACACTGAAGCTTTCTTT. It encodes CASSQIALNTEAFF.

The chain has TRBV6-4 and TRBJ2-3; tentative D call: TRBD1 (5 bases). The CDR3 extends over 15 amino acids. Germline CDR1 MRHNA, CDR2 SNTAGT. Trimming shortened V by 0 bases and J by 2 bases, and 9 bases separated the two germline ends. The CDR3 DNA reads TGTGCCAGCAGTGACTCTCCAGGGTCCACAGATACGCAGTATTTT. This sequence encodes CASSDSPGSTDTQYF.

This clone was detected once. This CDR3 reads CASSLGASGRGASYEQYF. The CDR3 region has the DNA TGCGCCAGCAGCTTGGGGGCTAGCGGGAGGGGTGCCTCCTACGAGCAGTACTTC. V and J are TRBV5-1 and TRBJ2-7, with 12 bases fitting TRBD2. V dropped 0 bases and J dropped 0; count of bases not matched to a gene: 7. CDR1 is SGHRS, CDR2 YFSETQ, per germline. The CDR3 loop spans 18 amino acids. The whole variable domain, remainder taken from reference TRBV5-1 and TRBJ2-7, is KAGVTQTPRYLIKTRGQQVTLSCSPISGHRSVSWYQQTPGQGLQFLFEYFSETQRNKGNFPGRFSGRQFSNSRSEMNVSTLELGDSALYLCASSLGASGRGASYEQYFGPGTRLTVT.